This T cell receptor beta chain was identified during a study of blood T cell repertoires in COVID-19. In the study overall: PBMCs, B-cell-depleted T cells, or T cells provided the cDNA or gDNA that made up the material.

This clone appeared once. There are 15 residues in the CDR3. The V gene lost 2 bases and the J gene lost 3 bases, with 14 bases spanning the gap. The germline V gene encodes CDR1 GTSNPN and CDR2 SVGIG (reference sequence). As processed by the authors: Reference gene primer amplification gave estimated nucleated cell counts. TCRdb keeps only in-frame clones here, not all; method: immunoSEQ multiplex PCR. D and trimming come from the DNA, and the V and J calls and clone size come from that table. Of hundreds of thousands of clones detected, about four fifths appear once; the ten largest clones hold approximately 7.5%.

This clonotype originated in a woman aged 80 or over with COVID-19, enrolled during active disease. The source material was peripheral blood. The rearrangement links TRBV30 to TRBJ2-4, with a tentative D call TRBD2 (6 bases). The CDR3 loop is CAWSQEGGVKNIQYF. The CDR3 DNA sequence: TGTGCCTGGAGTCAGGAGGGTGGCGTCAAAAACATTCAGTACTTC.